This TCR beta chain was captured in a study of T cells in narcolepsy. On the study more broadly: Donors had narcolepsy type 1 or type 2, or were healthy controls.

Worth noting for this clone: What it binds is not known.

Study-level results: Some memory CD4+ repertoires had no autoreactive clone sequences. Healthy controls reportedly lacked the autoreactive clonotypes serially found in patients' blood. Same-patient CSF and blood CD4+ T cell clonotypes included HCRT-specific and TRIB2-specific autoreactive ones.

The CDR3 is made up of 13 amino acids. TCRdb's copy holds only in-frame clones and misses some; the assay was immunoSEQ multiplex PCR. Among tens of thousands of clones listed, roughly 87% were seen once. The V and J genes are TRBV7-5 and TRBJ1-5; the table assigns TRBD1, which was not confirmed against the DNA. TRBV7-5 is classified as a pseudogene. Sequencing was performed on memory (CD45RA-) CD4+ T cells from blood. The clonotype originates from a human donor in good health. The CDR3 sequence is CVRTTYRDQPQHF. The CDR3 DNA follows: TGTGTCAGAACTACCTACAGGGACCAGCCCCAGCATTTT.